A selection of T cell receptor beta chains follows, all from one sample in a study of cytomegalovirus exposure and HLA in healthy donors. Measured with immunoSEQ multiplex PCR; TCRdb has only the in-frame clones, and not every one. The sample shows under 200,000 clones, approximately 80% of them seen only once. The sequencing input was PBMCs. Source of these receptors: a man between 18 and 35 years old in good health and CMV-seropositive. CDR3s include the opening cysteine and the closing phenylalanine or tryptophan. A D gene is named only where the DNA matches it firmly. Clone size is shown for a subset of rows, as once, few, many or a class of expanded clone.

V gene: TRBV5-4; J gene: TRBJ2-5; clone size: .; D gene: .; CDR3 DNA: TGTGCCAGCAGCTTCGGACAAACGCAAGAGACCCAGTACTTC; CDR3 protein: CASSFGQTQETQYF
V gene: TRBV7-7; J gene: TRBJ2-2; clone size: .; D gene: .; CDR3 DNA: TGTGCCAGCAGCCCCGGTACCGGGGAGCTGTTTTTT; CDR3 protein: CASSPGTGELFF
V gene: TRBV19; J gene: TRBJ2-5; clone size: .; D gene: TRBD1; CDR3 DNA: TGTGCCAGTAGTATAGGGACAGGGGCATCTAAAGAGACCCAGTACTTC; CDR3 protein: CASSIGTGASKETQYF
V gene: TRBV7-2; J gene: TRBJ2-1; clone size: .; D gene: .; CDR3 DNA: TGTGCCAGCAGCCTAGACTCCAACGACTACAATGAGCAGTTCTTC; CDR3 protein: CASSLDSNDYNEQFF
V gene: TRBV19; J gene: TRBJ2-1; clone size: .; D gene: TRBD2; CDR3 DNA: TGTGCCAGTAGTCCCGGGAGGTACAATGAGCAGTTCTTC; CDR3 protein: CASSPGRYNEQFF
V gene: TRBV4-3; J gene: TRBJ2-1; clone size: .; D gene: .; CDR3 DNA: TGCGCCAGCAGCCAAGTTTTTCAGGGTGTTTACCATGAGCAGTTCTTC; CDR3 protein: CASSQVFQGVYHEQFF
V gene: TRBV5-8; J gene: TRBJ2-2; clone size: .; D gene: TRBD1; CDR3 DNA: TGTGCCAGCAGCTTCCGGGACAGGGCCGCGAACACCGGGGAGCTGTTTTTT; CDR3 protein: CASSFRDRAANTGELFF
V gene: TRBV7-3; J gene: TRBJ1-4; clone size: .; D gene: .; CDR3 DNA: TGTGCCAGCAGCTTAACGGCCGGGGAAAAACTGTTTTTT; CDR3 protein: CASSLTAGEKLFF
V gene: TRBV18; J gene: TRBJ1-5; clone size: .; D gene: .; CDR3 DNA: TGTGCCAGCTCACGCGGGACGCTGAATCAGCCCCAGCATTTT; CDR3 protein: CASSRGTLNQPQHF
V gene: TRBV11-2; J gene: TRBJ2-7; clone size: .; D gene: .; CDR3 DNA: TGTGCCAGCAGCTTAGGGCCGACAGGCTCCTACGAGCAGTACTTC; CDR3 protein: CASSLGPTGSYEQYF
V gene: TRBV7-9; J gene: TRBJ1-5; clone size: .; D gene: .; CDR3 DNA: TGTGCCAGCAGCGACGGATGGGCGAGCAATCAGCCCCAGCATTTT; CDR3 protein: CASSDGWASNQPQHF
V gene: TRBV7-2; J gene: TRBJ2-7; clone size: .; D gene: .; CDR3 DNA: TGTGCCAGCAGCTTAGGCCAGGAGGTATACGAGCAGTACTTC; CDR3 protein: CASSLGQEVYEQYF
V gene: TRBV25-1; J gene: TRBJ2-7; clone size: .; D gene: TRBD2; CDR3 DNA: TGTGCCAGCAGCCTAGCGGGGGTCTACGAGCAGTACTTC; CDR3 protein: CASSLAGVYEQYF
V gene: TRBV6-5; J gene: TRBJ1-2; clone size: .; D gene: TRBD1; CDR3 DNA: TGTGCCAGCAGCCCGATGGGACAGTTCTATGGCTACACCTTC; CDR3 protein: CASSPMGQFYGYTF
V gene: TRBV29-1; J gene: TRBJ2-7; clone size: once; D gene: TRBD2; CDR3 DNA: TGCAGCGTTGGAACGACTAGCGGGACCTCCGAGCAGTACTTC; CDR3 protein: CSVGTTSGTSEQYF
V gene: TRBV5-6; J gene: TRBJ2-1; clone size: .; D gene: .; CDR3 DNA: TGTGCCAGCAGCCGTGGAGGGGGCCGGGAGCAGTTCTTC; CDR3 protein: CASSRGGGREQFF
V gene: TRBV7-9; J gene: TRBJ2-1; clone size: .; D gene: TRBD2; CDR3 DNA: TGTGCCAGCAGCGCGGGACTAGCGGGAGTTAATGAGCAGTTCTTC; CDR3 protein: CASSAGLAGVNEQFF
V gene: TRBV5-8; J gene: TRBJ2-7; clone size: .; D gene: TRBD1; CDR3 DNA: TGTGCCAGCAGCTTCCGACAGGGCCTGGGCTACGAGCAGTACTTC; CDR3 protein: CASSFRQGLGYEQYF
V gene: TRBV6-6; J gene: TRBJ2-1; clone size: .; D gene: TRBD2; CDR3 DNA: TGTGCCATCACGGGGGGAGTTAACAATGAGCAGTTCTTC; CDR3 protein: CAITGGVNNEQFF
V gene: TRBV11-2; J gene: TRBJ2-7; clone size: .; D gene: TRBD1; CDR3 DNA: TGTGCCAGCAGCCCCCACGAGGGGACAGCTTATCTGGTGCAGTACTTC; CDR3 protein: CASSPHEGTAYLVQYF
V gene: TRBV19; J gene: TRBJ2-7; clone size: .; D gene: TRBD1; CDR3 DNA: TGTGCCAGTAGTATTTCGGACAGGGGTTTCAGGGAGCAGTACTTC; CDR3 protein: CASSISDRGFREQYF
V gene: TRBV6-5; J gene: TRBJ2-7; clone size: .; D gene: TRBD1; CDR3 DNA: TGTGCCAGCTCGCGAGGGGGACAGGGGGTCTACGAGCAGTACTTC; CDR3 protein: CASSRGGQGVYEQYF
V gene: TRBV7-9; J gene: TRBJ1-1; clone size: .; D gene: .; CDR3 DNA: TGTTCCAGCAGCTTAGCAGGTGGGAGCACTGAAGCTTTCTTT; CDR3 protein: CSSSLAGGSTEAFF
V gene: TRBV15; J gene: TRBJ2-2; clone size: .; D gene: TRBD2; CDR3 DNA: TGTGCCACCAGCAGACCGGGACTAGCGCGAACCGGGGAGCTGTTTTTT; CDR3 protein: CATSRPGLARTGELFF
V gene: TRBV5-4; J gene: TRBJ2-4; clone size: few; D gene: TRBD1; CDR3 DNA: TGTGCCAGCAGCTCAACGGGACAGGGTAGGAACATTCAGTACTTC; CDR3 protein: CASSSTGQGRNIQYF
V gene: TRBV11-2; J gene: TRBJ2-5; clone size: once; D gene: TRBD2; CDR3 DNA: TGTGCCAGCAGCTATGGACTAGAACCGGAGACCCAGTACTTC; CDR3 protein: CASSYGLEPETQYF
V gene: TRBV2; J gene: TRBJ1-2; clone size: .; D gene: TRBD1; CDR3 DNA: TGTGCCAGCAGTGGCGGGACAGGCCTCGATGGCTACACCTTC; CDR3 protein: CASSGGTGLDGYTF
V gene: TRBV7-3; J gene: TRBJ2-5; clone size: .; D gene: .; CDR3 DNA: TGTGCCAGCAGCCCACACCCGATCCAAGAGACCCAGTACTTC; CDR3 protein: CASSPHPIQETQYF
V gene: TRBV7-2; J gene: TRBJ1-5; clone size: .; D gene: .; CDR3 DNA: TGTGCCAGCAGCTCTAGTCGTCAGCCCCAGCATTTT; CDR3 protein: CASSSSRQPQHF
V gene: TRBV5-6; J gene: TRBJ1-1; clone size: once; D gene: TRBD1; CDR3 DNA: TGTGCCAGCAGCTTCGGACAGGGGGTCACTGAAGCTTTCTTT; CDR3 protein: CASSFGQGVTEAFF
V gene: TRBV10-1; J gene: TRBJ1-5; clone size: .; D gene: .; CDR3 DNA: TGCGCCAGCAGTGGGGTTAGGGGGGGTAGCAATCAGCCCCAGCATTTT; CDR3 protein: CASSGVRGGSNQPQHF
V gene: TRBV9; J gene: TRBJ2-7; clone size: .; D gene: TRBD1; CDR3 DNA: TGTGCCAGCAGCGCCTCCGGGACAGGGATCTCCTACGAGCAGTACTTC; CDR3 protein: CASSASGTGISYEQYF
V gene: TRBV5-4; J gene: TRBJ2-7; clone size: .; D gene: TRBD2; CDR3 DNA: TGTGCCAGCAGCTTAAAGCGGGGGGGCCCGTCCTACGAGCAGTACTTC; CDR3 protein: CASSLKRGGPSYEQYF
V gene: TRBV13; J gene: TRBJ2-7; clone size: once; D gene: TRBD1; CDR3 DNA: TGTGCCAGCAGCCTAACGGGACAGGGCTCCTACGAGCAGTACTTC; CDR3 protein: CASSLTGQGSYEQYF
V gene: TRBV15; J gene: TRBJ1-5; clone size: .; D gene: .; CDR3 DNA: TGTGCCACCAGCAGAGATCAGGCCCGGAATCAGCCCCAGCATTTT; CDR3 protein: CATSRDQARNQPQHF
V gene: TRBV4-1; J gene: TRBJ2-3; clone size: .; D gene: .; CDR3 DNA: TGCGCCAGCAGCCCAGGACTATCAGATACGCAGTATTTT; CDR3 protein: CASSPGLSDTQYF
V gene: TRBV5-6; J gene: TRBJ1-2; clone size: .; D gene: TRBD1; CDR3 DNA: TGTGCCAGCAGCCCAGGACAGGGGGCGTTCGACTATGGCTACACCTTC; CDR3 protein: CASSPGQGAFDYGYTF
V gene: TRBV18; J gene: TRBJ2-4; clone size: few; D gene: .; CDR3 DNA: TGTGCCAGCTCAAGTGGCGGGGGCACCAAAAACATTCAGTACTTC; CDR3 protein: CASSSGGGTKNIQYF
V gene: TRBV6-1; J gene: TRBJ1-5; clone size: .; D gene: TRBD1; CDR3 DNA: TGTGCCAGTGAGCCGGGACAGGGGGCAAACCAGCCCCAGCATTTT; CDR3 protein: CASEPGQGANQPQHF
V gene: TRBV9; J gene: TRBJ2-3; clone size: .; D gene: .; CDR3 DNA: TGTGCCAGCAGCGTAGAGGTGGGCAGGGATACGCAGTATTTT; CDR3 protein: CASSVEVGRDTQYF
V gene: TRBV2; J gene: TRBJ2-5; clone size: few; D gene: TRBD2; CDR3 DNA: TGTGCCAGCAGTTCACTAGCGCGGGGGGAGACCCAGTACTTC; CDR3 protein: CASSSLARGETQYF